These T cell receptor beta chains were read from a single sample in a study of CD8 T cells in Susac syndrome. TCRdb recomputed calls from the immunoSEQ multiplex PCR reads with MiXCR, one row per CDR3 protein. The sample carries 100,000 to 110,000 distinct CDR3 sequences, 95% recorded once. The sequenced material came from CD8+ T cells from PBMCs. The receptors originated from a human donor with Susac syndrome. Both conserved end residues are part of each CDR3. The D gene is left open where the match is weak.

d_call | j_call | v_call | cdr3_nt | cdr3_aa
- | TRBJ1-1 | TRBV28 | TGTGCCAGCAGTACCCGGACAGTCCCCACTGAAGCTTTCTTT | CASSTRTVPTEAFF
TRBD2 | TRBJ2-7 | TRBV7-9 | TGTGCCAGCGACCTCCTCGGGGGGGCAGAGTACTTC | CASDLLGGAEYF
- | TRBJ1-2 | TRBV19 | TGTGCCAGTAGGCGCGGGACAACTTCCTATGGCTACACCTTC | CASRRGTTSYGYTF
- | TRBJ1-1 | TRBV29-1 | TGCAGCGTTGGGCGCAGAAGGGAGAACACTGAAGCTTTCTTT | CSVGRRRENTEAFF
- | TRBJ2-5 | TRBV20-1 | TGCAGTGCTTACCCGGGCCACGGCGGGGAGACCCAGTACTTC | CSAYPGHGGETQYF
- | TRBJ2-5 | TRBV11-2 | TGTGCCAGCAGCTTAGGTCCTAGCTCGAAAGAGACCCAGTACTTC | CASSLGPSSKETQYF
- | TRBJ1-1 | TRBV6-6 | TGTGCCAGCAGTTCGATGGGGACACCGAACACTGAAGCTTTCTTT | CASSSMGTPNTEAFF
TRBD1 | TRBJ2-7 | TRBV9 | TGTGCCAGCAGCCCGGGACAGACTTCCTACGAGCAGTACTTC | CASSPGQTSYEQYF
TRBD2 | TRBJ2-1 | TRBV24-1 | TGTGCCACCAGGAGCGGGAGCACTAACAATGAGCAGTTCTTC | CATRSGSTNNEQFF
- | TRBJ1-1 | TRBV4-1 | TGCGCCAGCAGCCAAGACCCAACAAGGCAAGCTTTCTTT | CASSQDPTRQAFF
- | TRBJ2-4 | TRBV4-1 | TGCGCCAGCAGCCAACCCACCCTGGGAAACATTCAGTACTTC | CASSQPTLGNIQYF